The clone carrying this TCR beta chain was detected a few times. Its specificity is not known. The data stem from a study of blood T cells in healthy people across ages. The V end was cut by 3 bases, the J end by 1 base, with 19 bases between. The CDR3 loop spans 17 amino acids. Germline V gene sequence: CDR1 SGHRS, CDR2 YFSETQ. Study results and limitations: Without sorted subsets, naive and antigen-experienced compartments could not be conclusively compared. Higher diversity and more naive CD4+ cells were features of long-lived donors, compared to aged donors.

A second PCR, run for about 6 to 11 cycles, used a sample-barcoded 5' primer plus a J-beta primer mix. TCRdb itself ran the 5' RACE reads through MiXCR, one entry per CDR3 protein. This sample has hundreds of thousands of distinct CDR3 sequences; around 52% occur once, and the top ten carry roughly 14%. Samples each had at least 6 micrograms of total RNA extracted. This clonotype was obtained from a woman older than 75 in good health. The sequencing sample was made of blood. The rearrangement links TRBV5-1 to TRBJ1-1; tentative D call: TRBD1 (5 bases). CDR3 DNA: TGCGCCAGCAGCTCAGCCCGGACACCTCTAACGAACACTGAAGCTTTCTTT. Its translation: CASSSARTPLTNTEAFF.